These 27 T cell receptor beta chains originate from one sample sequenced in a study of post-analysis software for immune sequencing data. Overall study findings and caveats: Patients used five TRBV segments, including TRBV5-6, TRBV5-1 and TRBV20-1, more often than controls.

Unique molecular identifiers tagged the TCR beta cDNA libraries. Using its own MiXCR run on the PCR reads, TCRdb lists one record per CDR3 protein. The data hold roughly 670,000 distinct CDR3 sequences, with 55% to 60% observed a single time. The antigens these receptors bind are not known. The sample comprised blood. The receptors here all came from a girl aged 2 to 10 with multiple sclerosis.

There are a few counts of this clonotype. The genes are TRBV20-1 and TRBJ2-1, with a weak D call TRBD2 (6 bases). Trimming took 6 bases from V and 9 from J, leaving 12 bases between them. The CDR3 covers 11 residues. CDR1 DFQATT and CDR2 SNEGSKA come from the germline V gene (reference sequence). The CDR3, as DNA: TGCAGTGCGAGACTAGTTGGTGAGCAGTTCTTC. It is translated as CSARLVGEQFF.

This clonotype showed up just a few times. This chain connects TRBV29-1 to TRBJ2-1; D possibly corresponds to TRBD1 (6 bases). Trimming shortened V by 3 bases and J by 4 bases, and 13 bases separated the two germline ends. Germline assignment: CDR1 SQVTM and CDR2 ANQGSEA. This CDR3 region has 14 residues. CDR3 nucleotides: TGCAGCGTTGAGGCCAGGGGAATTTACAATGAGCAGTTCTTC. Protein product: CSVEARGIYNEQFF.

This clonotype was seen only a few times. The CDR3 protein is CASSHYSGTGVDIQYF. The CDR3 nucleotides read TGTGCCAGCAGCCACTACTCCGGGACAGGGGTGGACATTCAGTACTTC. This chain connects TRBV28 to TRBJ2-4; 10 nucleotides align to TRBD1. CDR3 size: 16 residues. In germline, CDR1 is MDHEN, CDR2 SYDVKM. Losses at the gene ends were 6 bases for V and 8 bases for J; bases not matched to a gene: 13.

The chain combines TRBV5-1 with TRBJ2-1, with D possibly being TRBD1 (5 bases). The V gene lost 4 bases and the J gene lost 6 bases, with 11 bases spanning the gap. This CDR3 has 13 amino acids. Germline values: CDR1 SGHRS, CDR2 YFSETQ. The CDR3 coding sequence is TGCGCCAGCAGCATCAGACAGACCAATGAGCAGTTCTTC. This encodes CASSIRQTNEQFF.

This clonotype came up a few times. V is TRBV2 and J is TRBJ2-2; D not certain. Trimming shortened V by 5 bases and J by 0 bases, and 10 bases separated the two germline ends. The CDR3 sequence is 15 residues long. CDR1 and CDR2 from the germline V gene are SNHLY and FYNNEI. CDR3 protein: CASSRGRPNTGELFF. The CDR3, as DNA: TGTGCCAGCAGTAGAGGACGGCCGAACACCGGGGAGCTGTTTTTT. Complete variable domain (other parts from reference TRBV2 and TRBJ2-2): EPEVTQTPSHQVTQMGQEVILRCVPISNHLYFYWYRQILGQKVEFLVSFYNNEISEKSEIFDDQFSVERPDGSNFTLKIRSTKLEDSAMYFCASSRGRPNTGELFFGEGSRLTVL.

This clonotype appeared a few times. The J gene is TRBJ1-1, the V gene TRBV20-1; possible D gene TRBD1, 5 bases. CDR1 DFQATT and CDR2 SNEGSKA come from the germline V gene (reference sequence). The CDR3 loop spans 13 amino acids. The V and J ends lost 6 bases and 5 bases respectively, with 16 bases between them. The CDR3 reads CSAPGGGVTEAFF. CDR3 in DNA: TGCAGTGCCCCCGGGGGAGGCGTGACTGAAGCTTTCTTT.

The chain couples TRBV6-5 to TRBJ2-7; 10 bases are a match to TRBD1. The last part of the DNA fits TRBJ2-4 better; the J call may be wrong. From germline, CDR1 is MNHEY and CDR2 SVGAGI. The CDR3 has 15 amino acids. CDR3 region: CASRIDRGPKNIQYF. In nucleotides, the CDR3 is TGTGCCAGCAGAATCGACAGGGGGCCAAAAAACATTCAGTACTTC.

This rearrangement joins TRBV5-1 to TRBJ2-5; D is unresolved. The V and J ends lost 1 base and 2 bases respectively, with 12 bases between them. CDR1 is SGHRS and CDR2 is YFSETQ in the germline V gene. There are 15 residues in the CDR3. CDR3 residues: CASSLRQEVQETQYF. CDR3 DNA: TGCGCCAGCAGCTTGAGACAAGAAGTACAAGAGACCCAGTACTTC. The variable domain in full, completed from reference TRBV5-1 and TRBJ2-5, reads KAGVTQTPRYLIKTRGQQVTLSCSPISGHRSVSWYQQTPGQGLQFLFEYFSETQRNKGNFPGRFSGRQFSNSRSEMNVSTLELGDSALYLCASSLRQEVQETQYFGPGTRLLVL.

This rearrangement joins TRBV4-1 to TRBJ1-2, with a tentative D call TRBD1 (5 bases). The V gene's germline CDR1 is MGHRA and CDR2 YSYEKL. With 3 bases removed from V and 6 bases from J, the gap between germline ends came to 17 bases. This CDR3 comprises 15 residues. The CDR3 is CASSHPGGGEDGYTF. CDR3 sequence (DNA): TGCGCCAGCAGCCACCCCGGGGGGGGTGAGGATGGCTACACCTTC.

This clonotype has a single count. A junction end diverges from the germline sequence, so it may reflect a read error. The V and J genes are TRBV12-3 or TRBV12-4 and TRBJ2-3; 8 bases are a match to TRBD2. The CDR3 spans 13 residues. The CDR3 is CASSREGPDAQYF. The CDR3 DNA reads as TGTGCCAGCTCCCGGGAGGGCCCAGATGCGCAGTATTTT.

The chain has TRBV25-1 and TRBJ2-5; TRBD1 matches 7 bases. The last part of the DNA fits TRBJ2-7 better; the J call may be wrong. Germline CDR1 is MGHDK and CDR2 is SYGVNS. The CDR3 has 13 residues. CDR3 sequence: CASSEQSGGEQYF. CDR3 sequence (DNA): TGTGCCAGCAGTGAACAATCAGGGGGCGAGCAGTACTTC.

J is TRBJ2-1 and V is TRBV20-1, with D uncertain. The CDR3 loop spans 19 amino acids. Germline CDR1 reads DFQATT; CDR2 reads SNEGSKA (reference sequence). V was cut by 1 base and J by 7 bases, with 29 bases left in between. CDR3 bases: TGCAGTGCTAGAGCCCGAATACCCTGGGCGTCGGGCGGCCTTAATGAGCAGTTCTTC. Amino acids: CSARARIPWASGGLNEQFF.

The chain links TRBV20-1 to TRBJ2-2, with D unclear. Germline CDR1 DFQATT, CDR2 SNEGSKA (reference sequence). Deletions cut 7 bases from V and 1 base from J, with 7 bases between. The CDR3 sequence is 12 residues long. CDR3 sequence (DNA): TGCAGTGTGATGGGGAACACCGGGGAGCTGTTTTTT. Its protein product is CSVMGNTGELFF.

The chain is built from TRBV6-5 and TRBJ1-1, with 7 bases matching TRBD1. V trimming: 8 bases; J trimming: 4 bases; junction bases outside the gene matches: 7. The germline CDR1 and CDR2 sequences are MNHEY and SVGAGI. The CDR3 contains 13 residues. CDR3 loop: CASVRQGGTEAFF. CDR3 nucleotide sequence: TGTGCCAGCGTGCGACAGGGAGGCACTGAAGCTTTCTTT.

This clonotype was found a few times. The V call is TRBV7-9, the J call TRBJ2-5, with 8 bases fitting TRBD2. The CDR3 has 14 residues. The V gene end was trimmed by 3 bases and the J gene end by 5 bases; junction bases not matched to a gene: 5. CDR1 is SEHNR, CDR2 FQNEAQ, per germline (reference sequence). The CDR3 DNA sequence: TGTGCCAGCAGCTTGACGACTAGCGCCGAGACCCAGTACTTC. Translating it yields CASSLTTSAETQYF.

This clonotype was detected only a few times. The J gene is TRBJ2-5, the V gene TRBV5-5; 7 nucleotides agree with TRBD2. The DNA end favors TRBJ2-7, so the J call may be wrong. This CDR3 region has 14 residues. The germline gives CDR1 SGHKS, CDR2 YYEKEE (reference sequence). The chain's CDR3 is CASSFAAGEYEQYF. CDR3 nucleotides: TGTGCCAGCAGCTTTGCGGCGGGAGAGTACGAGCAGTACTTC.

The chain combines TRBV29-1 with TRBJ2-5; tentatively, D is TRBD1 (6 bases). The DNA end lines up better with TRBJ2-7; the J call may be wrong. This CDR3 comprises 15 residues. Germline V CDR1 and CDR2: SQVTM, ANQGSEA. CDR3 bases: TGCAGCGTTGAACAAGGCGGACAGATGGGGGACGAGCAGTACTTC. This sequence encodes CSVEQGGQMGDEQYF.

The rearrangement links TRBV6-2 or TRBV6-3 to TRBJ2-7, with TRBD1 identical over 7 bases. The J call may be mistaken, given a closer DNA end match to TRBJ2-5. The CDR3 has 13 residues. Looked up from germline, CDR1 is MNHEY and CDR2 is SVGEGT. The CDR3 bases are TGTGCCAGCAACCAGTCCAGGGGGGAGACCCAGTACTTC. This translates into CASNQSRGETQYF.

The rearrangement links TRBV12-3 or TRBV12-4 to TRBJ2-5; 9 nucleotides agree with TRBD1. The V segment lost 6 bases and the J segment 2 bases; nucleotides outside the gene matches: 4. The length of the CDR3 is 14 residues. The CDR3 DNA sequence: TGTGCCAGCAGCGACAGGGGGGGGCAAGAGACCCAGTACTTC. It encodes CASSDRGGQETQYF.

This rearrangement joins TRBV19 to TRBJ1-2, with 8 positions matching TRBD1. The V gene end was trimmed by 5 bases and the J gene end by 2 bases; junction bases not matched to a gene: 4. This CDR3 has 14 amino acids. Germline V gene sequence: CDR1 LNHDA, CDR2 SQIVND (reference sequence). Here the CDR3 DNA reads TGTGCCAGTAGTCTCCGGACAGGGAACTATGGCTACACCTTC. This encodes CASSLRTGNYGYTF.

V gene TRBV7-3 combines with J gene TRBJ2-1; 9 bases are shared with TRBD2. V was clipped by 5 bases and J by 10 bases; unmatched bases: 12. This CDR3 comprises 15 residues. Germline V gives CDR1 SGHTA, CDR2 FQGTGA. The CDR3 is CASSPYLSGRGEQFF. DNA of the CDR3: TGTGCCAGCAGCCCATATCTTAGCGGGAGAGGAGAGCAGTTCTTC. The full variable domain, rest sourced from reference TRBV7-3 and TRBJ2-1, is GAGVSQTPSNKVTEKGKYVELRCDPISGHTALYWYRQSLGQGPEFLIYFQGTGAADDSGLPNDRFFAVRPEGSVSTLKIQRTERGDSAVYLCASSPYLSGRGEQFFGPGTRLTVL.

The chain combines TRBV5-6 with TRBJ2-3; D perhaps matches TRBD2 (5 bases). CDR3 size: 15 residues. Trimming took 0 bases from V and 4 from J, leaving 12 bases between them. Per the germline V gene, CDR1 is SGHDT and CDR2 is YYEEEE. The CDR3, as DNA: TGTGCCAGCAGCTTGGGGGTGCGGGCTGCAGATACGCAGTATTTT. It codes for CASSLGVRAADTQYF.

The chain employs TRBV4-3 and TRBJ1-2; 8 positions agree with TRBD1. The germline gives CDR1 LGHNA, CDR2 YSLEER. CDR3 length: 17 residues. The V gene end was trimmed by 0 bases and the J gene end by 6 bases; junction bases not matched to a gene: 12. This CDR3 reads CASSQDGVSGGGDGYTF. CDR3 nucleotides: TGCGCCAGCAGCCAAGATGGAGTATCAGGGGGCGGCGATGGCTACACCTTC.

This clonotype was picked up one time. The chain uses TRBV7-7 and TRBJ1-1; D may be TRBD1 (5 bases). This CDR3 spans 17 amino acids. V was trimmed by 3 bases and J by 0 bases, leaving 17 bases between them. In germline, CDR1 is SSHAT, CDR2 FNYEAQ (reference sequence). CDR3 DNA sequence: TGTGCCAGCAGCTTTCGGGGACCGAACCTCATGAACACTGAAGCTTTCTTT. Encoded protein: CASSFRGPNLMNTEAFF.

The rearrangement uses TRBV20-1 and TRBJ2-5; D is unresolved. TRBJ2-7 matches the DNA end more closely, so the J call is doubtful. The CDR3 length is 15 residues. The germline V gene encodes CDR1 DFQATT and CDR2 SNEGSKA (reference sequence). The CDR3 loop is CSAKLRAPLGYEQYF. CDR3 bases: TGCAGTGCTAAACTACGGGCTCCCCTCGGCTACGAGCAGTACTTC.

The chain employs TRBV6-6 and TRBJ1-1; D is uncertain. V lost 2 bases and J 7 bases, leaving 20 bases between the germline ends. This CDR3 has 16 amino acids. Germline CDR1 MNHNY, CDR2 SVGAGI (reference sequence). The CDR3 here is CASSYGVGRRPGEAFF. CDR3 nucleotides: TGTGCCAGCAGTTACGGGGTAGGACGACGGCCAGGTGAAGCTTTCTTT.

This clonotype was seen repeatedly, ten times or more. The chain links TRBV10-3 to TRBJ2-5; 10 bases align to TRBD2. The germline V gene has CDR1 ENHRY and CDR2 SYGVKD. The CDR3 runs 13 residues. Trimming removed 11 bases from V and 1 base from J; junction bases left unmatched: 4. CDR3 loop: CASLAGGQETQYF. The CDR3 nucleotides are TGTGCCTCATTAGCGGGGGGCCAAGAGACCCAGTACTTC.